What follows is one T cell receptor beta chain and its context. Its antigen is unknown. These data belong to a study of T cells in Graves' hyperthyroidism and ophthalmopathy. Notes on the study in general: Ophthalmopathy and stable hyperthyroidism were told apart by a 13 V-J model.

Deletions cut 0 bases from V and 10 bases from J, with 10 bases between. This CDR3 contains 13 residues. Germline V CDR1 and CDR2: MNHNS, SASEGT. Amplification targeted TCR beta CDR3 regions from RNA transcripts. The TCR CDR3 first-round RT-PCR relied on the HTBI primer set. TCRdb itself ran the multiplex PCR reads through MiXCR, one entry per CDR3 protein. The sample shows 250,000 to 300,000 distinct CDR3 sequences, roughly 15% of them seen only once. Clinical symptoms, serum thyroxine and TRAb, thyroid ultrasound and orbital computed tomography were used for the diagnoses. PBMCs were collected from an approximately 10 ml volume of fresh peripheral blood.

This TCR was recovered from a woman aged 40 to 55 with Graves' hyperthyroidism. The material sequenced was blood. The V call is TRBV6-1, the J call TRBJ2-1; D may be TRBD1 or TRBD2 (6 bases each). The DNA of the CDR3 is TGTGCCAGCAGTGAAGCGCGAGGGGGGGAGCAGTTCTTC. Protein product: CASSEARGGEQFF.